The 23 T cell receptor beta chains presented below share a single source sample, sequenced in a study of T cell responses to AZD1222 COVID-19 vaccine (dated by TCRdb to the early 2020s). Libraries were constructed by the immunoSEQ multiplex PCR assay. Held by TCRdb, this immuneACCESS table contains in-frame sequences only and omits some clones. Under half of the omission traces to an unresolved V gene where checked; the cause of the rest is unknown. This sample gives 130,000 or so clones in total; under 95% of them show up just once. The ten most abundant clones make up roughly 7.1% of the sample. Read against the paper, the sample's time point label means: about 28 days (+/-7) after the second vaccine dose. The treatment or condition label for this specimen denotes: meningococcal conjugate vaccine given as trial control. The sequenced sample was peripheral blood, obtained 28 days after the second dose of the MenACWY control vaccine. All receptors derive from an adult who received the MenACWY meningococcal vaccine as a control.

CDR3 in DNA: TGTGCCAGCAGTGAGCAGACAGGGGGCGGTGAAAAACTGTTTTTT. Its protein product is CASSEQTGGGEKLFF. V gene TRBV25-1 combines with J gene TRBJ1-4, with TRBD1 identical over 10 bases. The ends lost 3 bases at V and 7 bases at J; junction bases unmatched: 5. The V gene's germline CDR1 is MGHDK and CDR2 SYGVNS. This CDR3 has 15 amino acids.

The chain employs TRBV29-1 and TRBJ2-2, with TRBD2 matching 8 bases. V trimming: 4 bases; J trimming: 1 base; junction bases outside the gene matches: 5. The CDR3 contains 15 residues. Germline CDR1 is SQVTM and CDR2 is ANQGSEA. CDR3 sequence: CSVGTSRGNTGELFF. The CDR3 region has the DNA TGCAGCGTTGGGACTAGCAGGGGGAACACCGGGGAGCTGTTTTTT.

The chain links TRBV19 to TRBJ1-5; D gene unclear. This CDR3 has 14 amino acids. V was cut by 5 bases and J by 0 bases, with 8 bases left in between. Germline V CDR1 and CDR2: LNHDA, SQIVND (reference sequence). The CDR3 DNA follows: TGTGCCAGTAGTGGGCTTTATAGCAATCAGCCCCAGCATTTT. It specifies CASSGLYSNQPQHF.

This rearrangement joins TRBV24-1 to TRBJ2-7; TRBD1 matches 10 bases. The V and J ends lost 11 bases and 5 bases, in that order; junction bases with no gene match: 11. CDR3 size: 14 residues. From germline, CDR1 is KGHDR and CDR2 SFDVKD. CDR3 sequence (DNA): TGTGCCAATCAACCGGGACAGGGGCGCCACGAGCAGTACTTC. Its translation is CANQPGQGRHEQYF.

The chain is built from TRBV5-3 and TRBJ2-5; TRBD2 matches 8 bases. TRBV5-3 is assigned to the ORF class and has an uncertain function. Trimming at V came to 0 bases and at J to 6 bases, leaving 13 bases not matched to a gene. The CDR3 has 17 residues. The DNA for the CDR3 is TGTGCCAGAAGCTTGGGTCTTCGCGGGAGGCCCGTCCAGACCCAGTACTTC. It codes for CARSLGLRGRPVQTQYF.

The chain combines TRBV11-3 with TRBJ2-7; tentative D call: TRBD1 (6 bases). The CDR3 contains 14 residues. Germline V gene lookup returns CDR1 SGHNT and CDR2 YENEEA. Trimming took 1 base from V and 4 from J, leaving 11 bases between them. The CDR3 is CASSLAGAEYEQYF. The DNA for the CDR3 is TGTGCCAGCAGCTTAGCAGGGGCGGAATACGAGCAGTACTTC.

The V and J genes are TRBV27 and TRBJ1-5; D remains ambiguous. The germline V gene has CDR1 MNHEY and CDR2 SMNVEV (reference sequence). Between the trimmed V and J ends, which lost 6 bases and 7 bases, there was a span of 13 bases. The CDR3 length is 13 residues. CDR3: CASSPTREQPQHF. CDR3 in DNA: TGTGCCAGCAGCCCAACCCGGGAGCAGCCCCAGCATTTT.

The chain carries TRBV9 and TRBJ1-5, with D uncertain. The CDR3 contains 15 residues. The V end was cut by 0 bases, the J end by 3 bases, with 10 bases between. From germline, CDR1 is SGDLS and CDR2 YYNGEE. The CDR3 nucleotides read TGTGCCAGCAGCGTAGGTGTCCAGCCCAATCAGCCCCAGCATTTT. This codes for CASSVGVQPNQPQHF.

The chain couples TRBV18 to TRBJ2-4, with unresolved D. Per germline, CDR1 KGHSH and CDR2 LQKENI. Trimming took off 5 bases at V and 0 bases at J, with 5 bases between the two ends. The CDR3 is 13 amino acids. The CDR3 nucleotides are TGTGCCAGCTCAGCTGTAGCCAAAAACATTCAGTACTTC. Translation: CASSAVAKNIQYF.

A few counts support this clone. The rearrangement links TRBV3-1 (or the pseudogene TRBV3-2) to TRBJ2-1, with TRBD2 matching over 14 bases. This CDR3 has 17 residues. Germline values: CDR1 LGHDT, CDR2 YNNKEL (reference sequence). Losses at the gene ends were 3 bases for V and 5 bases for J; bases not matched to a gene: 6. The CDR3 DNA sequence: TGTGCCAGCAGCCAGGCCCGACTAGCGGGAGGGAACAATGAGCAGTTCTTC. Protein sequence: CASSQARLAGGNNEQFF.

The chain recombines TRBV7-3 with TRBJ2-3, with TRBD2 matching 8 bases. J lost 0 bases, V lost 4 bases, and 6 bases had no gene match. The germline V gene has CDR1 SGHTA and CDR2 FQGTGA. The CDR3 sequence is 16 residues long. The DNA of the CDR3 is TGTGCCAGCAGCTCACGGGGGGGCTCTAGCACAGATACGCAGTATTTT. Encoded protein: CASSSRGGSSTDTQYF.

The V call is TRBV10-3, the J call TRBJ2-2, with D unresolved. CDR1 ENHRY and CDR2 SYGVKD come from the germline V gene. The CDR3 contains 13 residues. V lost 6 bases, J lost 1 base, and 6 bases lay in between. The CDR3 DNA is TGTGCCATCAGGGACCAGAACACCGGGGAGCTGTTTTTT. Protein: CAIRDQNTGELFF.

The CDR3: CASSYSEYSNQPQHF. The CDR3 region has the DNA TGTGCCAGCAGTTACAGCGAGTATAGCAATCAGCCCCAGCATTTT. V and J are TRBV28 and TRBJ1-5, with no clear D. V lost 4 bases, J lost 0 bases, and 10 bases lay in between. The germline V gene has CDR1 MDHEN and CDR2 SYDVKM. The CDR3 is made up of 15 amino acids.

The chain couples TRBV7-2 to TRBJ1-5; the D gene is possibly TRBD1 (6 bases). CDR1 and CDR2 (germline): SGHTA, FQGNSA. The ends were cut back, 5 bases at V and 5 bases at J, with 16 bases in the middle. The CDR3 has 15 amino acids. CDR3 bases: TGTGCCAGCAGCCCTGAGGGGGGCCCCCATCAGCCCCAGCATTTT. Residues: CASSPEGGPHQPQHF.

A few counts support this clone. The gene calls are TRBV19 and TRBJ2-2; the D gene could be TRBD1 or TRBD2 (6 bases each). V was trimmed by 6 bases and J by 4 bases, leaving 21 bases between them. The CDR3 length is 17 residues. Germline V gene sequence: CDR1 LNHDA, CDR2 SQIVND (reference sequence). The chain's CDR3 is CASRIRVSGGGTGELFF. Written as DNA, the CDR3 is TGTGCCAGTAGAATACGAGTGTCCGGGGGCGGCACCGGGGAGCTGTTTTTT.

The chain joins TRBV5-1 to TRBJ2-5; possible D gene TRBD2, 7 bases. In germline, CDR1 is SGHRS, CDR2 YFSETQ. V was trimmed by 7 bases and J by 4 bases, leaving 11 bases between them. The CDR3 contains 12 residues. The CDR3 protein is CASAGEGETQYF. The CDR3 DNA is TGCGCCAGCGCAGGGGAGGGAGAGACCCAGTACTTC.

The chain has TRBV5-8 and TRBJ1-4; D not resolved. From germline, CDR1 is SGHTS and CDR2 YDEGEE. Trimming pared 5 bases from V and 5 bases from J, leaving 13 bases between. This CDR3 has 14 residues. CDR3 nucleotides: TGTGCCAGCAGTTCTTGGACGGACAATGAAAAACTGTTTTTT. This gives the protein CASSSWTDNEKLFF. Full variable domain (missing parts from reference TRBV5-8 and TRBJ1-4): EAGVTQSPTHLIKTRGQQATLRCSPISGHTSVYWYQQALGLGLQFLLWYDEGEERNRGNFPPRFSGRQFPNYSSELNVNALELEDSALYLCASSSWTDNEKLFFGSGTQLSVL.

The rearrangement uses TRBV19 and TRBJ1-1; D is perhaps TRBD1 (5 bases). V gave up 6 bases and J gave up 2 bases, with 13 bases separating them. This CDR3 has 14 amino acids. Looked up from germline, CDR1 is LNHDA and CDR2 is SQIVND (reference sequence). CDR3 coding DNA: TGTGCCAGTAGCCAGGGCCCCCCTAACACTGAAGCTTTCTTT. As protein: CASSQGPPNTEAFF.

The chain carries TRBV6-5 and TRBJ1-4; D remains ambiguous. CDR1 and CDR2 (germline): MNHEY, SVGAGI. The CDR3 is 14 amino acids. Trimming stripped 9 bases from V and 8 bases from J, with 19 bases between. In DNA, the CDR3 is TGTGCCAGTACCCGGACCCACACGGGGGAAAAACTGTTTTTT. It translates to CASTRTHTGEKLFF.

The chain is built from TRBV24-1 and TRBJ2-3, with D maybe TRBD1 (5 bases). This CDR3 has 15 amino acids. Trimming shortened V by 4 bases and J by 4 bases, and 14 bases separated the two germline ends. Germline V CDR1 and CDR2: KGHDR, SFDVKD. CDR3 coding DNA: TGTGCCACCAGTGAATGGTCAGGGTCCGCAGATACGCAGTATTTT. Amino acid sequence: CATSEWSGSADTQYF.

In this sample, this clone turned up once. The chain has TRBV19 and TRBJ1-5, with 8 bases that match TRBD1. V was pared by 9 bases and J by 5 bases, with 6 bases of the junction left unmatched. The CDR3 extends over 13 amino acids. CDR1 LNHDA and CDR2 SQIVND come from the germline V gene (reference sequence). The CDR3 region is CASGQGADQPQHF. DNA of the CDR3: TGTGCCAGCGGACAGGGTGCAGATCAGCCCCAGCATTTT.

This chain connects TRBV19 to TRBJ2-3; 7 nucleotides agree with TRBD2. Unmatched junction bases numbered 12, after V lost 3 bases and J lost 9 bases. The CDR3 loop spans 15 amino acids. Germline V gene lookup returns CDR1 LNHDA and CDR2 SQIVND (reference sequence). The CDR3 loop is CASSISSGGLRTQYF. The CDR3 DNA is TGTGCCAGTAGTATTTCGTCGGGGGGACTTCGGACGCAGTATTTT.

CDR3 nucleotide sequence: TGTGCCAGCAGTCCACAGGGGGAGGGCCAAAGTCATTTAGCCAAAAACATTCAGTACTTC. Translating it yields CASSPQGEGQSHLAKNIQYF. The chain recombines TRBV6-2 or TRBV6-3 with TRBJ2-4; a weak D match, TRBD1 (8 bases). Germline loops: CDR1 MNHEY, CDR2 SVGEGT. The V end was cut by 5 bases, the J end by 0 bases, with 26 bases between. The CDR3 loop spans 20 amino acids.